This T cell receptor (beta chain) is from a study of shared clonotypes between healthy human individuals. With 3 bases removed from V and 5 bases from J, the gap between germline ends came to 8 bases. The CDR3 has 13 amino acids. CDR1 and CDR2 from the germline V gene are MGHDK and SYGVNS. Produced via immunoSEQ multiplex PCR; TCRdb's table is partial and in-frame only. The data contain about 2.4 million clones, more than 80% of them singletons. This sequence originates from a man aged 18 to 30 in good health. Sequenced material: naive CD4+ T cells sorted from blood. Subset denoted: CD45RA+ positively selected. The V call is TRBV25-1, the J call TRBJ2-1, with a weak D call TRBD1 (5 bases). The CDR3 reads CASSEQGDNEQFF. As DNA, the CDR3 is TGTGCCAGCAGTGAGCAGGGCGACAATGAGCAGTTCTTC.